This entry is about one T cell receptor beta chain. Germline loops: CDR1 PRHDT, CDR2 FYEKMQ (reference sequence). The ends lost 3 bases at V and 8 bases at J; junction bases unmatched: 3. The CDR3 has 13 amino acids. TCRdb re-called the RT-PCR reads through MiXCR, storing one row per CDR3 protein. The sample lists 550,000 to 750,000 distinct CDR3 sequences; over 12% were seen once. The genes are TRBV13 and TRBJ2-1; 8 bases align to TRBD1. The sequence derives from a female donor in good health, serving as a healthy control. Sequencing was carried out using memory CD4+ T cells from blood. The DNA of the CDR3 is TGTGCCAGCAGCTTCCAGGGGGCGCATGAGCAGTTCTTC. It is translated as CASSFQGAHEQFF.